This T cell receptor beta chain was sequenced during a study of shared clonotypes between healthy human individuals. Assay used: immunoSEQ multiplex PCR; TCRdb lists only in-frame clones, some missing. The data hold 1.5 million to 2.5 million clones, with about 95% observed a single time. The naive CD8 fraction comprised CD45RO-negative cells positively selected for CCR7 and excluded terminally differentiated effector memory CD45RA+ cells. Trimming took off 0 bases at V and 2 bases at J, with 9 bases between the two ends. From germline, CDR1 is LGHNA and CDR2 YSLEER. This CDR3 has 15 amino acids. The sequencing input was naive CD8+ T cells sorted from blood. This chain links TRBV4-3 with TRBJ2-3; no definite D call. The TCR was taken from a man aged 18 to 35 in good health. CDR3 sequence reads: CASSQESSFTDTQYF. The CDR3 coding sequence is TGCGCCAGCAGCCAAGAGTCTAGTTTCACAGATACGCAGTATTTT.